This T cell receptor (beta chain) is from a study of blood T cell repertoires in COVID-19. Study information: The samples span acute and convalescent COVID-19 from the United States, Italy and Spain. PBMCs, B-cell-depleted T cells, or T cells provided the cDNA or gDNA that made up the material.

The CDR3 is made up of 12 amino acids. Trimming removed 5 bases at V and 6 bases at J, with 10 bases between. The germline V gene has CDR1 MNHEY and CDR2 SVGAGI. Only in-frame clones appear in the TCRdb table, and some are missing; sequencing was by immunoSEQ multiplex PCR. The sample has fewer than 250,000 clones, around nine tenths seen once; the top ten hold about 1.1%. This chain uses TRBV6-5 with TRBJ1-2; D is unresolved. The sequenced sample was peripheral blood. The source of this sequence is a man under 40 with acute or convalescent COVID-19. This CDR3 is CASSHQRDGYTF. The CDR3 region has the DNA TGTGCCAGCAGTCACCAGCGGGATGGCTACACCTTC.